A single sample is the source of the 19 T cell receptor beta chains below, sequenced in a study of blood T cells in healthy people across ages. Primed by a sample-barcoded 5' primer and a J-beta primer mix, a second PCR proceeded for about 6 to 12 cycles. TCRdb analysed the 5' RACE reads with MiXCR anew, one entry per CDR3 protein. The data hold about a million distinct CDR3 sequences, with approximately 49% observed a single time. Sequenced: blood. The source of these receptors is a man aged 25-45 years in good health.

In its sample, this clonotype was seen many times. The V call is TRBV7-9, the J call TRBJ2-7, with 8 bases identical to TRBD1. CDR3 length: 17 residues. V lost 2 bases, J lost 6 bases, and 15 bases stayed unmatched. The germline CDR1 and CDR2 sequences are SEHNR and FQNEAQ (reference sequence). The CDR3 sequence: CASSLILRGQAFVEQYF. The CDR3 DNA reads TGTGCCAGCAGCTTAATCCTTCGGGGACAGGCGTTTGTCGAGCAGTACTTC.

This clonotype has a handful of counts. The chain uses TRBV7-2 and TRBJ2-3; TRBD2 aligns across 8 bases. This CDR3 comprises 18 residues. Germline V gene data show CDR1 as SGHTA and CDR2 as FQGNSA. The V gene end was trimmed by 2 bases and the J gene end by 6 bases; junction bases not matched to a gene: 16. CDR3 coding DNA: TGTGCCAGCAGCTTATTGTCGGGGGGGCCTTTTGGGTTGGATACGCAGTATTTT. The encoded protein is CASSLLSGGPFGLDTQYF.

This chain joins TRBV18 and TRBJ1-2, with 8 bases fitting TRBD1. Trimming removed 0 bases from V and 4 bases from J; junction bases left unmatched: 4. The CDR3 runs to 15 residues. CDR1 KGHSH and CDR2 LQKENI come from the germline V gene. The CDR3 coding sequence is TGTGCCAGCTCACCACCATTGACAGGGGTCTATGGCTACACCTTC. Its protein is CASSPPLTGVYGYTF. Full variable domain (remainder filled in from reference TRBV18 and TRBJ1-2): NAGVMQNPRHLVRRRGQEARLRCSPMKGHSHVYWYRQLPEEGLKFMVYLQKENIIDESGMPKERFSAEFPKEGPSILRIQQVVRGDSAAYFCASSPPLTGVYGYTFGSGTRLTVV.

The rearrangement uses TRBV3-1 and TRBJ2-5, with 7 bases identical to TRBD1. The J call may be faulty, since TRBJ2-7 better matches the DNA end. The germline gives CDR1 LGHDT, CDR2 YNNKEL (reference sequence). There are 15 residues in the CDR3. DNA of the CDR3: TGTGCCAGCAGCCTATGGACAGGAGACCCGGACGAGCAGTACTTC. Translating gives CASSLWTGDPDEQYF.

There are a few counts of this clonotype. This chain uses TRBV4-1 with TRBJ2-3; 8 positions match TRBD2. The CDR3 runs 15 residues. The V gene's germline CDR1 is MGHRA and CDR2 YSYEKL. J was trimmed by 2 bases and V by 2 bases; bases with no gene match: 3. As DNA, the CDR3 is TGCGCCAGCAGCCAAACTAGCGGCACCACAGATACGCAGTATTTT. Its translation: CASSQTSGTTDTQYF.

This clonotype was detected only a few times. The V call is TRBV4-1, the J call TRBJ1-1; D is possibly TRBD1 (6 bases). The CDR3 spans 15 residues. V lost 3 bases and J 1 base, leaving 12 bases between the germline ends. Germline V gene data show CDR1 as MGHRA and CDR2 as YSYEKL. The CDR3 DNA sequence: TGCGCCAGCAGCCAGGCGACGACAGGGAACACTGAAGCTTTCTTT. Its protein product is CASSQATTGNTEAFF.

The chain combines TRBV2 with TRBJ1-5; maybe TRBD1 (5 bases). The V and J ends lost 1 base and 1 base respectively, with 8 bases between them. This CDR3 has 15 amino acids. Per the germline V gene, CDR1 is SNHLY and CDR2 is FYNNEI. The CDR3 reads CASSEGGSSNQPQHF. The CDR3 DNA is TGTGCCAGCAGTGAAGGGGGGTCGAGCAATCAGCCCCAGCATTTT.

Turning to this clonotype: This could be a read error, since a much larger clone is one nucleotide away. The V gene is TRBV20-1, the J gene TRBJ1-3, with D hard to call. This CDR3 is built from 13 residues. Germline CDR1 DFQATT, CDR2 SNEGSKA (reference sequence). Here the CDR3 reads CSARDPTGNTVYF. The CDR3, as DNA: TGCAGTGCTAGAGATCCGACGGGGAACACCGTATATTTT.

The chain couples TRBV6-5 to TRBJ2-1; TRBD1 might be the D (5 bases). V lost 3 bases and J 9 bases, leaving 15 bases between the germline ends. From germline, CDR1 is MNHEY and CDR2 SVGAGI. The CDR3 has 14 amino acids. The CDR3 here is CASSYYQGSGEQFF. The CDR3 DNA reads TGTGCCAGCAGTTATTATCAGGGTTCGGGTGAGCAGTTCTTC.

This clonotype was seen ten or more times. The V and J genes are TRBV12-3 or TRBV12-4 and TRBJ2-1; the D is unclear. This CDR3 has 12 residues. Trimming stripped 5 bases from V and 6 bases from J, with 8 bases between. This chain's CDR3 is CASSLVVNEQFF. CDR3 coding DNA: TGTGCCAGCAGTCTAGTGGTCAATGAGCAGTTCTTC.

The rearrangement uses TRBV12-3 or TRBV12-4 and TRBJ2-3; 8 bases map to TRBD2. This CDR3 spans 14 amino acids. Trimming at V came to 1 base and at J to 5 bases, leaving 2 bases not matched to a gene. The CDR3 here is CASSLDGGEDTQYF. In nucleotides, the CDR3 is TGTGCCAGCAGTTTAGACGGGGGGGAAGATACGCAGTATTTT.

In its sample, this clonotype was seen a few times. The gene calls are TRBV4-1 and TRBJ2-3; D is perhaps TRBD2 (6 bases). Trimming took off 0 bases at V and 4 bases at J, with 11 bases between the two ends. The CDR3 sequence is 15 residues long. Germline V gene lookup returns CDR1 MGHRA and CDR2 YSYEKL. CDR3 in amino acids: CASSQDGDFPDTQYF. The CDR3 bases are TGCGCCAGCAGCCAAGATGGGGACTTCCCAGATACGCAGTATTTT.

This clonotype was picked up a small number of times. The chain couples TRBV7-6 to TRBJ1-4; no firm D call. V was cut by 6 bases and J by 0 bases, with 8 bases left in between. Germline assignment: CDR1 SGHVS and CDR2 FNYEAQ. This CDR3 region has 14 residues. Here the CDR3 DNA reads TGTGCCAGCAGTGAGGAAGCAACTAATGAAAAACTGTTTTTT. It codes for CASSEEATNEKLFF.

This clonotype was detected a few times. The chain carries TRBV6-5 and TRBJ1-1, with a tentative D call TRBD1 (5 bases). Germline-derived CDR1 and CDR2 are MNHEY and SVGAGI. The CDR3 has 14 residues. Trimming removed 8 bases at V and 1 base at J, with 14 bases between. DNA of the CDR3: TGTGCCAGCGCCGACAGCAACGGGAACACTGAAGCTTTCTTT. As protein: CASADSNGNTEAFF.

This clonotype was counted ten times or more. The V call is TRBV6-5, the J call TRBJ1-2; 7 bases are a match to TRBD1. V was pared by 2 bases and J by 8 bases, with 11 bases of the junction left unmatched. Germline V gene lookup returns CDR1 MNHEY and CDR2 SVGAGI. The CDR3 length is 15 residues. CDR3 nucleotides: TGTGCCAGCAGTTACAGGGGGCAGGGGCTGGAAGGCTACACCTTC. Protein product: CASSYRGQGLEGYTF.

The chain links TRBV3-1 to TRBJ2-1; TRBD2 is a possible D gene (6 bases). Trimming cost V 4 bases and J 8 bases, with 9 bases left between them. Germline-derived CDR1 and CDR2 are LGHDT and YNNKEL (reference sequence). The CDR3 contains 12 residues. The CDR3 loop is CASSRRVHEQFF. The CDR3 DNA reads as TGTGCCAGCAGCCGGAGGGTCCATGAGCAGTTCTTC.

This clonotype was recorded many times. The chain is built from TRBV4-1 and TRBJ2-7; 11 positions agree with TRBD2. Germline assignment: CDR1 MGHRA and CDR2 YSYEKL. Germline trimming cut 0 bases from V and 3 bases from J; bases unmatched to any gene: 7. The CDR3 runs to 17 residues. The CDR3 DNA reads as TGCGCCAGCAGCCAAGATGAGACTAGCGGGGTGCACTACGAGCAGTACTTC. The encoded protein is CASSQDETSGVHYEQYF.

This chain links TRBV4-3 with TRBJ1-1; D remains unclear. There are 14 residues in the CDR3. The V and J ends lost 0 bases and 3 bases respectively, with 8 bases between them. From germline, CDR1 is LGHNA and CDR2 YSLEER. CDR3 region: CASSQDFGDTEAFF. CDR3 coding DNA: TGCGCCAGCAGCCAAGATTTTGGGGACACTGAAGCTTTCTTT.

The chain employs TRBV11-2 and TRBJ2-2; D remains ambiguous. V shed 0 bases and J shed 10 bases, with 12 bases lying between them. Germline V gene sequence: CDR1 SGHAT, CDR2 FQNNGV. The CDR3 is made up of 14 amino acids. CDR3 DNA: TGTGCCAGCAGCTTAGAAGGTCCCCCGGCGGAGCTGTTTTTT. Translating it yields CASSLEGPPAELFF.